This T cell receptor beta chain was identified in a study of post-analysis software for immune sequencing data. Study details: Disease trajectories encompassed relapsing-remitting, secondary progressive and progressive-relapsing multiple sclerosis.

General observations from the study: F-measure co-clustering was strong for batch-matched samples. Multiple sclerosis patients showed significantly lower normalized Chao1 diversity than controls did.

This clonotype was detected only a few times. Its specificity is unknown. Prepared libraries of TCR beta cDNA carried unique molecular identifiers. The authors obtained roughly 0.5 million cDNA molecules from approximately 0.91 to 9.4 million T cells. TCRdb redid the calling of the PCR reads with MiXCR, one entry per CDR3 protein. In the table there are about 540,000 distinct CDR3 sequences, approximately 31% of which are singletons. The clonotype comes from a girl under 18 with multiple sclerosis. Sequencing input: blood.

For the CDR3, the DNA is TGTGCCAGCAGTTTCCGGGACAGAAACACTGAAGCTTTCTTT. As protein: CASSFRDRNTEAFF. The rearrangement uses TRBV6-2 or TRBV6-3 and TRBJ1-1, with 7 nucleotides matching TRBD1. The CDR3 totals 14 residues. The germline V gene encodes CDR1 MNHEY and CDR2 SVGEGT. Germline trimming cut 4 bases from V and 2 bases from J; bases unmatched to any gene: 4.